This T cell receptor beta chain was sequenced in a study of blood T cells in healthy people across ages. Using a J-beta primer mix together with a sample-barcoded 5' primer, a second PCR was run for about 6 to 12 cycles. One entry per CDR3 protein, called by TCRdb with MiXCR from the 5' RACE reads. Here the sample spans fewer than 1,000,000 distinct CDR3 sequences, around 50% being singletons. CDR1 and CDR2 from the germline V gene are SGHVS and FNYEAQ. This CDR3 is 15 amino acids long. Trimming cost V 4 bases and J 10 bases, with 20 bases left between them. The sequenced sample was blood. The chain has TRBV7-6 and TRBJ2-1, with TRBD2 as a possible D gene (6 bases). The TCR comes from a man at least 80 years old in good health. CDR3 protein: CASSSSGTPGGEQFF. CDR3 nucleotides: TGTGCCAGCAGCTCCTCCGGGACTCCCGGCGGGGAGCAGTTCTTC. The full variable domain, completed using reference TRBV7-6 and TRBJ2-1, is GAGVSQSPRYKVTKRGQDVALRCDPISGHVSLYWYRQALGQGPEFLTYFNYEAQQDKSGLPNDRFSAERPEGSISTLTIQRTEQRDSAMYRCASSSSGTPGGEQFFGPGTRLTVL.